This entry features one T cell receptor (beta chain) sequence. Its antigen is not known. The data are from a study of cytomegalovirus exposure and HLA in healthy donors. Findings and limits, study-wide: The CMV antigen specificity of a few CMV-associated chains was confirmed through in vitro analysis. Several of the most significant clusters were apparently associated with common viral pathogens in a later analysis. Among TCR beta chains, those listed as cytomegalovirus-associated numbered over 150.

The CDR3 runs 15 residues. The V and J ends lost 4 bases and 9 bases, in that order; junction bases with no gene match: 11. Germline values: CDR1 SGHDT, CDR2 YYEEEE. PCR primers comprised 60 Vbeta and 13 Jbeta primers. Sequencing used immunoSEQ multiplex PCR; TCRdb keeps in-frame clones, though not all of them. The table records about 140,000 clones, over 60% of them present only once. Specimen: PBMCs. V usage is TRBV5-6 and J usage is TRBJ2-1; TRBD2 agrees at 9 bases. This clonotype originated in a female donor in good health and CMV-seronegative. Here the CDR3 DNA reads TGTGCCAGCAGCGTGGAAGTAGCGGGAGTGGGTGAGCAGTTCTTC. It encodes CASSVEVAGVGEQFF.